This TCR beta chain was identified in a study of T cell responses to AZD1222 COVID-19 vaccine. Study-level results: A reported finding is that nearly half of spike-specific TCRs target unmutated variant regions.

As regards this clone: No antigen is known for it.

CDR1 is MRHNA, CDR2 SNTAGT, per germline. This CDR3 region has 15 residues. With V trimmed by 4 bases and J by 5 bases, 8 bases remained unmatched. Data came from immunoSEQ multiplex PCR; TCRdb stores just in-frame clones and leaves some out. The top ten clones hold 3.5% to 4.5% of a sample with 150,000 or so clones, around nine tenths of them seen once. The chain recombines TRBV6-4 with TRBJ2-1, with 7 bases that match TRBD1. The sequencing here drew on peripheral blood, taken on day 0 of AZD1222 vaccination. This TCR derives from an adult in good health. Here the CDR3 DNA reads TGTGCCAGCAGTGCCTCACAGGGGCTGCACAATGAGCAGTTCTTC. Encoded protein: CASSASQGLHNEQFF.